This T cell receptor (beta chain) was documented in a study of identical twins. Findings and limits, study-wide: There was more out-of-frame TCR alpha sharing in monozygotic twins than models estimated.

The V and J ends lost 0 bases and 1 base, in that order; junction bases with no gene match: 0. CDR3 length equals 15 residues. Germline CDR1 ENHRY, CDR2 SYGVKD. TCRdb redid the calling of the 5' RACE reads with MiXCR, one entry per CDR3 protein. Among 400,000 to 550,000 distinct CDR3 sequences listed, 13% to 15% were seen once. About this clonotype: What it binds is unknown.

These data were also reused for a study on yellow fever vaccine responses in identical twins. This second study notes: Twins' vaccine T cell responses reportedly seemed partly convergent and partly personalized.

The chain links TRBV10-3 to TRBJ2-1; 7 positions agree with TRBD1. The TCR was taken from a woman between 18 and 29 years old in good health. Sample: CD4+ T cells sorted from blood. This CDR3 reads CAISESGQSYNEQFF. DNA for the CDR3: TGTGCCATCAGTGAGTCGGGACAGTCCTACAATGAGCAGTTCTTC.